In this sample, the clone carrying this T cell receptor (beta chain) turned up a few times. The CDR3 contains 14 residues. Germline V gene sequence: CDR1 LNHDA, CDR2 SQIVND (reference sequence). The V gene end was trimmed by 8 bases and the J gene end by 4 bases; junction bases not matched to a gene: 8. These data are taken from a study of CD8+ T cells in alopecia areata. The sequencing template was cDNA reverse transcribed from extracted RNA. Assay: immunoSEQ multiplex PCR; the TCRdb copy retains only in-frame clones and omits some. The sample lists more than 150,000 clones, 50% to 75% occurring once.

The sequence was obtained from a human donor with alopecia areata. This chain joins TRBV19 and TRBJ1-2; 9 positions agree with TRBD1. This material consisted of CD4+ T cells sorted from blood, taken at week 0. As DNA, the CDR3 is TGTGCCAGTGAGTCCGGACAGGGGACCTATGGCTACACCTTC. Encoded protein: CASESGQGTYGYTF.